Included here is one TCR beta chain sequence, with context. The data derive from a study of cytomegalovirus exposure and HLA in healthy donors. Per germline, CDR1 LGHNA and CDR2 YSLEER. This CDR3 has 19 amino acids. The V segment lost 1 base and the J segment 1 base; nucleotides outside the gene matches: 8. The PCR made use of 60 Vbeta and 13 Jbeta primers. Authors' data handling: Later, 80 million or so unique TCR beta chains were counted in an analysis, and about 10 million of them were shared. Using immunoSEQ multiplex PCR, the repertoire was profiled, and TCRdb retains in-frame clones only, with some absent. V, J and clone size were drawn from that table, and D and trimming were deduced from the DNA. The table includes about 120,000 clones, 77% detected once.

The genes are TRBV4-3 and TRBJ2-2, with 11 bases aligning to TRBD2. Sequencing used PBMCs. The sequence was collected from a man aged 35 to 55 in good health and CMV-seropositive. The CDR3 reads CASSQAPDTSGGNTGELFF. The CDR3 DNA reads as TGCGCCAGCAGCCAAGCGCCAGACACTAGCGGGGGGAACACCGGGGAGCTGTTTTTT.